Below are 15 T cell receptor beta chains sequenced from a single sample in a study of blood T cell repertoires in COVID-19. Measured with immunoSEQ multiplex PCR; TCRdb has only the in-frame clones, and not every one. The table has some 230,000 clones, 70% to 85% seen once. Source material: PBMCs or T cells enriched from blood (not recorded which). The receptor source for this set is a man aged 40-50 years who had recovered from COVID-19.

CDR3 DNA: TGTGCCAGCAGCTTAGGACATAATAGCAATCAGCCCCAGCATTTT. Translating gives CASSLGHNSNQPQHF. The gene calls are TRBV7-9 and TRBJ1-5; D remains unclear. This CDR3 contains 15 residues. The V end was cut by 1 base, the J end by 0 bases, with 7 bases between. The germline V gene has CDR1 SEHNR and CDR2 FQNEAQ (reference sequence).

The chain couples TRBV3-1 (or the pseudogene TRBV3-2) to TRBJ2-2; D may be TRBD1 (7 bases). With 8 bases removed from V and 3 bases from J, the gap between germline ends came to 16 bases. In germline, CDR1 is LGHDT, CDR2 YNNKEL (reference sequence). The CDR3 is 15 amino acids. The CDR3 DNA reads TGTGCCAGCTCACAGGGGACTTTATACACCGGGGAGCTGTTTTTT. Protein product: CASSQGTLYTGELFF.

The count of this clone is one. The chain recombines TRBV27 with TRBJ1-5; D gene uncertain. There are 13 residues in the CDR3. Germline-derived CDR1 and CDR2 are MNHEY and SMNVEV (reference sequence). V was pared by 5 bases and J by 3 bases, with 8 bases between. This CDR3 is CASSNDYNQPQHF. As DNA, the CDR3 is TGTGCCAGCAGTAACGACTACAATCAGCCCCAGCATTTT.

The CDR3 DNA is TGTGCTACAGCTAGCGGGAGCCTTCGTAGCACCGGGGAGCTGTTTTTT. Its translation: CATASGSLRSTGELFF. This chain connects TRBV2 to TRBJ2-2; 10 bases line up with TRBD2. This CDR3 has 16 residues. The germline CDR1 and CDR2 sequences are SNHLY and FYNNEI.

The chain links TRBV11-2 to TRBJ2-3; 10 bases line up with TRBD1. CDR3 length: 11 residues. The V and J ends lost 1 base and 14 bases, in that order; junction bases with no gene match: 0. Germline CDR1 reads SGHAT; CDR2 reads FQNNGV. DNA for the CDR3: TGTGCCAGCAGCTTAGGGGACAGGGGGTATTTT. Its translation: CASSLGDRGYF.

The rearrangement uses TRBV5-1 and TRBJ2-5; D is possibly TRBD1 (5 bases). Germline V gene sequence: CDR1 SGHRS, CDR2 YFSETQ. The V end lost 1 base, the J end lost 2 bases, and 9 bases lay between the germline ends. The CDR3 is made up of 14 amino acids. The DNA for the CDR3 is TGCGCCAGCAGCTTGTACAGGCGTCAAGAGACCCAGTACTTC. Its protein is CASSLYRRQETQYF.

This clone has only one observation. The chain has TRBV6-5 and TRBJ1-5; perhaps TRBD1 as D (6 bases). V lost 6 bases, J lost 5 bases, and 11 bases lay in between. Looked up from germline, CDR1 is MNHEY and CDR2 is SVGAGI. The CDR3 runs 13 residues. CDR3 nucleotide sequence: TGTGCCAGCAGACACAACAGGGATCAGCCCCAGCATTTT. This gives the protein CASRHNRDQPQHF.

This clone was picked up a small number of times. For the CDR3, the DNA is TGTGCCAGCAGCTTAGGTGGGCAGGGCTTCTCTGGAAACACCATATATTTT. This gives the protein CASSLGGQGFSGNTIYF. The chain links TRBV7-2 to TRBJ1-3; a weak D match, TRBD1 (5 bases). Germline assignment: CDR1 SGHTA and CDR2 FQGNSA. CDR3 length equals 17 residues. V was trimmed by 1 base and J by 0 bases, leaving 13 bases between them.

The rearrangement uses TRBV4-3 and TRBJ1-1, with 10 bases fitting TRBD1. J gave up 3 bases and V 0 bases, and 1 base lay outside the gene matches. The germline V gene has CDR1 LGHNA and CDR2 YSLEER. The CDR3 contains 15 residues. In nucleotides, the CDR3 is TGCGCCAGCAGCCAAGACGGACAGGGGGACACTGAAGCTTTCTTT. Its protein is CASSQDGQGDTEAFF.

This clone was picked up a small number of times. The V and J genes are TRBV3-1 (or the pseudogene TRBV3-2) and TRBJ2-3; 7 nucleotides align to TRBD1. The germline V gene has CDR1 LGHDT and CDR2 YNNKEL (reference sequence). J lost 4 bases, V lost 6 bases, and 16 bases had no gene match. The CDR3 runs to 17 residues. CDR3 nucleotide sequence: TGTGCCAGCAGTACCAGACGGCAGGGGGTTCGGGCAGATACGCAGTATTTT. Protein sequence: CASSTRRQGVRADTQYF.

The rearrangement joins TRBV3-1 (or the pseudogene TRBV3-2) to TRBJ2-1; D gene uncertain. Germline assignment: CDR1 LGHDT and CDR2 YNNKEL (reference sequence). The ends were cut back, 6 bases at V and 5 bases at J, with 8 bases in the middle. The CDR3 runs to 12 residues. The CDR3 reads CASRHADNEQFF. For the CDR3, the DNA is TGTGCCAGCAGGCACGCAGACAATGAGCAGTTCTTC.

The chain combines TRBV19 with TRBJ1-2, with 8 nucleotides matching TRBD1. J was trimmed by 4 bases and V by 8 bases; bases with no gene match: 9. Germline V lookup: CDR1 LNHDA, CDR2 SQIVND (reference sequence). The CDR3 has 14 residues. CDR3 amino acids: CASAQGGIVYGYTF. The CDR3 nucleotides are TGTGCCAGTGCACAGGGGGGAATAGTCTATGGCTACACCTTC.

The chain couples TRBV12-5 to TRBJ2-3; 10 bases agree with TRBD2. This CDR3 is 15 amino acids long. The germline V gene encodes CDR1 LGHNT and CDR2 FRNRAP. The V and J ends lost 4 bases and 1 base, in that order; junction bases with no gene match: 2. The DNA for the CDR3 is TGTGCTAGTGGTTGGGGGACTAGCGGCACAGATACGCAGTATTTT. It encodes CASGWGTSGTDTQYF.

The rearrangement uses TRBV19 and TRBJ1-1; D gene unclear. Between the trimmed V and J ends, which lost 6 bases and 4 bases, there was a span of 9 bases. Germline-derived CDR1 and CDR2 are LNHDA and SQIVND (reference sequence). The CDR3 consists of 12 residues. The CDR3 coding sequence is TGTGCCAGTAGCTCCCTCGGCACTGAAGCTTTCTTT. Protein: CASSSLGTEAFF.

J is TRBJ1-5 and V is TRBV16; D gene unclear. CDR1 is KGHSY, CDR2 FQNENV, per germline. V gave up 4 bases and J gave up 1 base, with 8 bases separating them. This CDR3 has 14 amino acids. The DNA of the CDR3 is TGTGCCAGCAGCCTAGAGGCCAGCAATCAGCCCCAGCATTTT. Protein: CASSLEASNQPQHF.